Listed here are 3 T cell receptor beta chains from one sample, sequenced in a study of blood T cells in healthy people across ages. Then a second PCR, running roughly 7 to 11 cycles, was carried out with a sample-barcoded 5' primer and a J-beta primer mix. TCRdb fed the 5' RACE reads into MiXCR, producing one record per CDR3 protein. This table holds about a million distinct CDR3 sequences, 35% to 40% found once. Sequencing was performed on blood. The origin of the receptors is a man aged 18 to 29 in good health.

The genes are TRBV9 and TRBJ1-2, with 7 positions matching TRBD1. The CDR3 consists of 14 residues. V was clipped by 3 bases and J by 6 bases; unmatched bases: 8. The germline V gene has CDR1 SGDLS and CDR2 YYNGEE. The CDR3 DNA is TGTGCCAGCAGCGCCTTGACAGGGACCCATGGCTACACCTTC. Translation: CASSALTGTHGYTF.

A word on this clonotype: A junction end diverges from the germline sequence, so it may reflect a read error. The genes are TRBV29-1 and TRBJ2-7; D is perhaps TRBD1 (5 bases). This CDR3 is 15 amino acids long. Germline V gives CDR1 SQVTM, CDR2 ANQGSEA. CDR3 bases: TGCAGCGCTGAAAGTAGACAGAAGTACAACTACGAGCAGTACTTC. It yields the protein CSAESRQKYNYEQYF.

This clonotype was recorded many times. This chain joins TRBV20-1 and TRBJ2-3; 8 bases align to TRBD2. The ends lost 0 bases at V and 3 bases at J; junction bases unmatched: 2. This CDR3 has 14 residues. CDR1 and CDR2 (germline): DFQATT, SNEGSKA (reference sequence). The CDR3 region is CSARDPGGTDTQYF. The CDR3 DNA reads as TGCAGTGCTAGAGATCCGGGAGGGACAGATACGCAGTATTTT.